One T cell receptor beta chain is described in this entry. This clone's antigen is unknown. No base-level quality is on record; no much larger clone is a single base apart. Donors were healthy HIV-negative adults with no recently reported acute infections or vaccinations. Every donor was a Caucasian adult living in Nashville, Tennessee, USA. CD4+ T cells were enriched through magnetic negative selection, after which naive cells were positively selected on CD45RA and the remaining negative fraction served as the memory subset. After blood collection by leukapheresis, PBMCs were isolated using Ficoll-Histopaque density gradient centrifugation and then cryopreserved in the vapor phase of liquid nitrogen. Analytical flow cytometry was used to check the purity and quantity of every magnetically sorted T cell population. Genomic DNA was isolated from each sorted fraction and quantified by UV absorbance on a Nanodrop 2000c.

The CDR3, from cysteine to phenylalanine, totals 13 residues. The sequence is cut down to CDR3 DNA, 39 bases in frame from base 1. From V the trimming removes 1 base and from J it removes 6 bases, while the gene matches leave 3 bases of the junction unaccounted for. From the germline V gene, CDR1 is SGHTS and CDR2 is YDEGEE. The data were taken from a study of shared clonotypes between healthy human individuals (TCRdb year 2020). A note on the overall study: The cohort comprised a couple of women and a few men aged 18 to 49 years. For each donor, CD4 naive and CD4 memory were each run on three plates, CD8 naive on two plates, and CD8 memory on one plate. The study deeply sequenced blood TCR repertoires of five healthy adults to estimate repertoire size and the extent of clonotype sharing between individuals. Libraries were prepared and TCR repertoires were sequenced by different laboratories using diverse techniques, in order to increase sequencing depth and limit assay-specific biases. Each donor's leukapheresis produced roughly between roughly 0.9 and 9 billion PBMCs. Results and caveats for the whole study, not just this receptor: Because the study included a small number of donors, the genetic and exposure-history diversity represented was limited. Clonotypes shared by all four sorted-subset donors showed higher generation probabilities than non-shared clonotypes. Sampling was restricted to blood, and TCR repertoires in tissues likely differ from the TCR repertoires found in blood. Larger estimated clonotype richness was generally found for naive subsets than for memory subsets. Even with the large sequencing depth, rarefaction of the sorted-subset datasets indicated that sequencing was incomplete. Pairwise subsampling led to the expectation that sequencing depth would affect the degree of clonotype sharing among donors. When a handful of donors were compared, the shared fraction of clonotypes was 5% to 6.5% for naive CD4, 3.5% to 4% for naive CD8, 2.3% for memory CD4, and roughly 0.43% for memory CD8.

Using the deep immunoSEQ assay, TCR CDR3 regions were amplified from genomic DNA by multiplex PCR. For each cell subset, the extracted genomic DNA was distributed evenly across all wells of several immunoSEQ 96-well plates, and each plate served as one replicate. For sorted subsets, around 200 ng genomic DNA, equal to about 30,000 T cell genomes, was loaded into each replicate PCR. Purified libraries were quantified with a Qubit 3.0 fluorometer, sized on a Bioanalyzer 2100, and re-quantified with the KAPA Library Quantification kit. Each immunoSEQ 96-well plate was sequenced on its own single-read 150-cycle Illumina NextSeq 550 flow cell. The original methods were these. Because only junctional sequences without quality scores were contained in the immunoSEQ output, filtering matching that applied to full-length reads could not be performed. Sequences were annotated with PyIR, a Python wrapper for IgBLAST v1.9, using IMGT germline references to assign V/J genes and CDR3. Any read was removed if the V/J assignment was weak (E-value above 1e-6), the CDR3 was missing, or the read contained stop codons, out-of-frame junctions, or ambiguous translated residues. V3J clonotypes were defined by identical inferred V gene, J gene, and CDR3 amino acid sequence. Percentage overlap between repertoires was calculated by dividing the number of shared unique clonotypes by the size of the smaller repertoire. Three approaches were used to assess repertoire richness: RTK rarefaction, the Chao1 estimator, and Recon v2.1 estimates of unobserved clonotypes. OLGA was used to compute generation probabilities for all TCRbeta clonotypes that the gDNA method yielded from several donors. What TCRdb holds here is the immuneACCESS table cut down to in-frame rearrangements. Part of the clones is not present; checked against another copy, under half of the missing clones reflect an unresolved V gene, and the others are unexplained. From that table come the V and J calls and clone size; the DNA was used to work out D and trimming. The sample table holds about 1.4 million clones, of which around 97% were seen once. The ten top clones hold about 1.2% of the sample.

The chain employs TRBV5-8 and TRBJ2-7; 8 bases in the junction line up with TRBD2. This sequence originates from a young man in good health. Sequenced material: naive CD4+ T cells sorted from blood. The sample's cell subset or site label is to be understood as: CD45RA+ positively selected. The nucleotides read TGTGCCAGCAGCTTGAACCTAGCGGGCGAGCAGTACTTC. Translated, this gives CASSLNLAGEQYF.